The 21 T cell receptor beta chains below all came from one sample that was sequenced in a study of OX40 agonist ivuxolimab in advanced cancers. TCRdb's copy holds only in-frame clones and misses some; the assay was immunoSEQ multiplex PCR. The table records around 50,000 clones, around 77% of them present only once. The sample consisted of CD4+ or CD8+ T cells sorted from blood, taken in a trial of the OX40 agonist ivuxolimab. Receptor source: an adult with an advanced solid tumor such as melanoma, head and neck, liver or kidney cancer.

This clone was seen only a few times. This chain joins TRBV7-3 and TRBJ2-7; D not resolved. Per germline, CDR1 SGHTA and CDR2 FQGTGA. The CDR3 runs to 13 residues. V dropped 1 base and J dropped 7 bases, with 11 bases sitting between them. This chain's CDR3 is CASSLKVTTEQYF. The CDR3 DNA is TGTGCCAGCAGCTTAAAAGTCACCACTGAGCAGTACTTC. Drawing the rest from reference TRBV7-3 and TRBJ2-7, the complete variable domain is GAGVSQTPSNKVTEKGKYVELRCDPISGHTALYWYRQSLGQGPEFLIYFQGTGAADDSGLPNDRFFAVRPEGSVSTLKIQRTERGDSAVYLCASSLKVTTEQYFGPGTRLTVT.

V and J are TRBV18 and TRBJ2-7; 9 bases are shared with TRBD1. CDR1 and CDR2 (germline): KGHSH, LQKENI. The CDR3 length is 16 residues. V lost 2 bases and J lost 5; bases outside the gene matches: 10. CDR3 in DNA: TGTGCCAGCTCACCAATTTACCGGGACAGGGACGACGAGCAGTACTTC. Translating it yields CASSPIYRDRDDEQYF.

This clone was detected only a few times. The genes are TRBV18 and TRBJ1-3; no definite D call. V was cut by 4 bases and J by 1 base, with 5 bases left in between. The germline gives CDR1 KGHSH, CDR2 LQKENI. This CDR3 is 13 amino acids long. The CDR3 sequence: CASSLISGNTIYF. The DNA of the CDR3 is TGTGCCAGCTCACTGATATCTGGAAACACCATATATTTT.

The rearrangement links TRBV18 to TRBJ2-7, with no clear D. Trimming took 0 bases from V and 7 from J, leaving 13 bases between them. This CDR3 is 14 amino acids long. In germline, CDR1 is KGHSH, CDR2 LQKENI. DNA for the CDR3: TGTGCCAGCTCACCACCCCACGATGCCCTAGAGCAGTACTTC. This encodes CASSPPHDALEQYF.

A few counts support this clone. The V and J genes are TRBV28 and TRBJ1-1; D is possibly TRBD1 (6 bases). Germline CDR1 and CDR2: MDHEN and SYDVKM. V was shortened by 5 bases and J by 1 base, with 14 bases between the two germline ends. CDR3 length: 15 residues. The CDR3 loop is CASSLYRAKNTEAFF. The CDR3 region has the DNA TGTGCCAGCAGTCTATACAGGGCCAAGAACACTGAAGCTTTCTTT. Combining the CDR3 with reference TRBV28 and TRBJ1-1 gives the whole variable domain DVKVTQSSRYLVKRTGEKVFLECVQDMDHENMFWYRQDPGLGLRLIYFSYDVKMKEKGDIPEGYSVSREKKERFSLILESASTNQTSMYLCASSLYRAKNTEAFFGQGTRLTVV.

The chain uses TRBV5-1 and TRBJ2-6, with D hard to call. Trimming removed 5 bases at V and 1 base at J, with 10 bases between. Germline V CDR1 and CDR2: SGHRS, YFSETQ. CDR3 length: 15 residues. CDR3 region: CASRTYKSGANVLTF. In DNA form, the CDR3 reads TGCGCCAGCAGAACCTACAAGTCTGGGGCCAACGTCCTGACTTTC.

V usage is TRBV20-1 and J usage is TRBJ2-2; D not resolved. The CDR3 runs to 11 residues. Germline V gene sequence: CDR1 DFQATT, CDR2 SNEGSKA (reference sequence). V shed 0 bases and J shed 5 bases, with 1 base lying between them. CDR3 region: CSARDTGELFF. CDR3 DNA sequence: TGCAGTGCTAGAGATACCGGGGAGCTGTTTTTT.

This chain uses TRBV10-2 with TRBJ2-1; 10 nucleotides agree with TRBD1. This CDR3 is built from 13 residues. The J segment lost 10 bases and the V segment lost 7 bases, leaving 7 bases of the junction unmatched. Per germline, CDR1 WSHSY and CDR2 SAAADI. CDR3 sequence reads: CASTRQGAREQFF. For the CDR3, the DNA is TGCGCCAGCACTCGACAGGGGGCGCGGGAGCAGTTCTTC.

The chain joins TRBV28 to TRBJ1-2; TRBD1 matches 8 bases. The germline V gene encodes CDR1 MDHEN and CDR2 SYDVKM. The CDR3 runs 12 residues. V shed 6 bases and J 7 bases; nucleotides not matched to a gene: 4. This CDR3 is CASSRTGSGYTF. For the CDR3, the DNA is TGTGCCAGCAGCCGGACAGGGAGTGGCTACACCTTC.

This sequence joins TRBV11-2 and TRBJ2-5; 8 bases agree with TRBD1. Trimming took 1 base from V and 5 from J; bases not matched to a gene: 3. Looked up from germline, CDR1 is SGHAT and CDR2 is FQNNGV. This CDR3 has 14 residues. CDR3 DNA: TGTGCCAGCAGCTTAGGACAGGGGTTCGAGACCCAGTACTTC. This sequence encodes CASSLGQGFETQYF.

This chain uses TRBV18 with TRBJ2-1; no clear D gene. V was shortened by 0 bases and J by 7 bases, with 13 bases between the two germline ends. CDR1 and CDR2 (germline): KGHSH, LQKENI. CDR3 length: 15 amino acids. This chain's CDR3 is CASSPPFSRKNEQFF. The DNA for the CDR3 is TGTGCCAGCTCACCACCCTTTTCGCGGAAGAATGAGCAGTTCTTC.

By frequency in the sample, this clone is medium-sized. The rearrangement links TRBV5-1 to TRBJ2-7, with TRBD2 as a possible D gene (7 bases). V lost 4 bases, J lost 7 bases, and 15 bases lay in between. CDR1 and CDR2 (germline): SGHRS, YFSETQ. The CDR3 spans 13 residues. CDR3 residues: CASSAGAPGEQYF. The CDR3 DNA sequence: TGCGCCAGCAGCGCGGGGGCGCCGGGTGAGCAGTACTTC.

The CDR3 spells CASSPSGAYLYGYTF. The CDR3 nucleotides read TGTGCCAGCAGTCCGTCGGGGGCATATCTGTATGGCTACACCTTC. The chain recombines TRBV6-5 with TRBJ1-2; D may be TRBD1 (6 bases). Germline CDR1 and CDR2: MNHEY and SVGAGI. This CDR3 has 15 amino acids. V was pared by 5 bases and J by 5 bases, with 18 bases between.

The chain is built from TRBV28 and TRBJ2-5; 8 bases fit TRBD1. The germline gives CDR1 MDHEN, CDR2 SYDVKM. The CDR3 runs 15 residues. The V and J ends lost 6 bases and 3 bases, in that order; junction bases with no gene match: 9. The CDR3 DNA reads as TGTGCCAGCAGCTCTCCCTCAGGGGGCGAAGAGACCCAGTACTTC. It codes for CASSSPSGGEETQYF.

The CDR3 sequence is CASSESRKGLIDEAFF. The DNA for the CDR3 is TGCGCCAGCAGTGAGTCGAGGAAGGGATTGATTGATGAAGCTTTCTTT. This chain uses TRBV10-1 with TRBJ1-1, with D unresolved. This CDR3 region has 16 residues. Germline V lookup: CDR1 WNHNN, CDR2 SYGVQD (reference sequence). V shed 0 bases and J shed 7 bases, with 18 bases lying between them.

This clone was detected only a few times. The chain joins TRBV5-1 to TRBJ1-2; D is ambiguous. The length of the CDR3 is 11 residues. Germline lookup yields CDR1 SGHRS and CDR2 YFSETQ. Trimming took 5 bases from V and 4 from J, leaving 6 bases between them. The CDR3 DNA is TGCGCCAGCAGAAAAGGCTATGGCTACACCTTC. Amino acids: CASRKGYGYTF.

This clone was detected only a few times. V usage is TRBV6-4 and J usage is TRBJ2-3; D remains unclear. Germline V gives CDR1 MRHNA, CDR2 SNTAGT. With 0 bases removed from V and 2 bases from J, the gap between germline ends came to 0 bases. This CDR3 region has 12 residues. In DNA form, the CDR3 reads TGTGCCAGCAGTGACTCCACAGATACGCAGTATTTT. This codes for CASSDSTDTQYF.

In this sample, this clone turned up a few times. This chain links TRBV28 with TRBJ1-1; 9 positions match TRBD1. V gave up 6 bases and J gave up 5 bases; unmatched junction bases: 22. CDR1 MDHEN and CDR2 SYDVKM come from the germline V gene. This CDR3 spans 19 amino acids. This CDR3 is CASSPLKTGGLVSGTEAFF. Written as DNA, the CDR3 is TGTGCCAGCAGCCCACTTAAAACAGGGGGCTTAGTATCAGGGACTGAAGCTTTCTTT.

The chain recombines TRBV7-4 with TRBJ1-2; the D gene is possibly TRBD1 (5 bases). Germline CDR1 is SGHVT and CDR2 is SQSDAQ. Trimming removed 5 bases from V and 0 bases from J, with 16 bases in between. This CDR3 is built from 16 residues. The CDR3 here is CASSAGVGSPNYGYTF. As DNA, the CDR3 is TGTGCCAGCAGCGCGGGGGTAGGCAGCCCTAACTATGGCTACACCTTC.

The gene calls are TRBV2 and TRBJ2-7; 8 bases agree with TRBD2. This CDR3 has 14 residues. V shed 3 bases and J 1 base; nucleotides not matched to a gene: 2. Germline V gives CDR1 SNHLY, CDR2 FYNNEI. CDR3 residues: CASSESSGSYEQYF. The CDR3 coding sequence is TGTGCCAGCAGTGAGTCTAGCGGGTCCTACGAGCAGTACTTC.

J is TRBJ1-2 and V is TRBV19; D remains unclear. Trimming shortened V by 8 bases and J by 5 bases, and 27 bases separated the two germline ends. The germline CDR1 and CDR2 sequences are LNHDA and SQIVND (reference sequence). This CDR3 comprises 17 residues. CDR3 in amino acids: CASSPPASQASKYGYTF. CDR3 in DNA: TGTGCCAGTTCTCCCCCCGCCTCTCAGGCGTCGAAGTATGGCTACACCTTC. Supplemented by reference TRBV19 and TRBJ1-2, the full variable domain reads DGGITQSPKYLFRKEGQNVTLSCEQNLNHDAMYWYRQDPGQGLRLIYYSQIVNDFQKGDIAEGYSVSREKKESFPLTVTSAQKNPTAFYLCASSPPASQASKYGYTFGSGTRLTVV.